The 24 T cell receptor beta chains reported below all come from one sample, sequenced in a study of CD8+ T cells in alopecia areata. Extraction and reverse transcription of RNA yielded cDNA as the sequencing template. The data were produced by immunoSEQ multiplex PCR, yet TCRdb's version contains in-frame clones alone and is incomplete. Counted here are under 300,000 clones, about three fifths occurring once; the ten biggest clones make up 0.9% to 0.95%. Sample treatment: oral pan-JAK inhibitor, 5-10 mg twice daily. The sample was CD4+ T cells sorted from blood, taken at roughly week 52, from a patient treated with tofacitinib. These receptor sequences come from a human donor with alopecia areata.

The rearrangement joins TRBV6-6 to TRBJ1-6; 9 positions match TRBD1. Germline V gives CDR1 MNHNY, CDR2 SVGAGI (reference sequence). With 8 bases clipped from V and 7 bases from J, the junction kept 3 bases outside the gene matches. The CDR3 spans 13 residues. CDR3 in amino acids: CASRDRANSPLHF. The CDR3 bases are TGTGCCAGCCGGGACAGGGCCAATTCACCCCTCCACTTT.

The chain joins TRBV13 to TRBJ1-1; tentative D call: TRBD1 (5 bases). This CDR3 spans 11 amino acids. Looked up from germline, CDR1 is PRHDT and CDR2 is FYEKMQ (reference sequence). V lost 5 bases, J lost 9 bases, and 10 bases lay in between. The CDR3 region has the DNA TGTGCCAGCAGCATACAGGCTCAAGCTTTCTTT. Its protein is CASSIQAQAFF.

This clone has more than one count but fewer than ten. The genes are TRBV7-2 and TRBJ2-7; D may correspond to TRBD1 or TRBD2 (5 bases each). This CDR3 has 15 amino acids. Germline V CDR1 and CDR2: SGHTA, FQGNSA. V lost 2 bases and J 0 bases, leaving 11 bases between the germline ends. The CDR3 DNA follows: TGTGCCAGCAGCTTACTGGTGGGGGACTCCTACGAGCAGTACTTC. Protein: CASSLLVGDSYEQYF. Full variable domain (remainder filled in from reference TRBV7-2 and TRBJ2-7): GAGVSQSPSNKVTEKGKDVELRCDPISGHTALYWYRQSLGQGLEFLIYFQGNSAPDKSGLPSDRFSAERTGGSVSTLTIQRTQQEDSAVYLCASSLLVGDSYEQYFGPGTRLTVT.

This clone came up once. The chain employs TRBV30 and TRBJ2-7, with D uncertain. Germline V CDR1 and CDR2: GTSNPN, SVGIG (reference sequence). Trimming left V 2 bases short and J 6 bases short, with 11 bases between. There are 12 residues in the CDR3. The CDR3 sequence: CAWSLVHSEQYF. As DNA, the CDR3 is TGTGCCTGGAGTCTTGTTCATTCCGAGCAGTACTTC.

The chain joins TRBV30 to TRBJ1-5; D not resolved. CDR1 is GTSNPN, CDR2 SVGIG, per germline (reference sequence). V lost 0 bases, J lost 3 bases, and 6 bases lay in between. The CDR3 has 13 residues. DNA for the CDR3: TGTGCCTGGAGTGTCGGGTACAATCAGCCCCAGCATTTT. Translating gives CAWSVGYNQPQHF.

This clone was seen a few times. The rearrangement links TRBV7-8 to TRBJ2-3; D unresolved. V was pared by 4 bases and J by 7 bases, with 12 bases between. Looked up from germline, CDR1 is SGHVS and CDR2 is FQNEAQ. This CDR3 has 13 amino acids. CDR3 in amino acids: CASSSLLGYTQYF. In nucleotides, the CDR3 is TGTGCCAGCAGCTCCCTTTTGGGCTATACGCAGTATTTT. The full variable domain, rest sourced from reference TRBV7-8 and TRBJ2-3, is GAGVSQSPRYKVAKRGQDVALRCDPISGHVSLFWYQQALGQGPEFLTYFQNEAQLDKSGLPSDRFFAERPEGSVSTLKIQRTQQEDSAVYLCASSSLLGYTQYFGPGTRLTVL.

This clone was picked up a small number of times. CDR3 region: CASSLTSGADEQFF. DNA of the CDR3: TGCGCCAGCAGCCTGACTAGCGGGGCGGATGAGCAGTTCTTC. The rearrangement joins TRBV5-1 to TRBJ2-1, with 11 bases matching TRBD2. Per germline, CDR1 SGHRS and CDR2 YFSETQ. Losses at the gene ends were 4 bases for V and 8 bases for J; bases not matched to a gene: 5. CDR3 length: 14 amino acids. Supplemented by reference TRBV5-1 and TRBJ2-1, the full variable domain reads KAGVTQTPRYLIKTRGQQVTLSCSPISGHRSVSWYQQTPGQGLQFLFEYFSETQRNKGNFPGRFSGRQFSNSRSEMNVSTLELGDSALYLCASSLTSGADEQFFGPGTRLTVL.

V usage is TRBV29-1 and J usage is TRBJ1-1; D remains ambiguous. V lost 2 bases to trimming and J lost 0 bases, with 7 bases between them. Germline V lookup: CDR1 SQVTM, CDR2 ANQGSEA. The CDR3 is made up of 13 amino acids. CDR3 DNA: TGCAGCGTTGAACGGCGGCTGAACACTGAAGCTTTCTTT. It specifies CSVERRLNTEAFF.

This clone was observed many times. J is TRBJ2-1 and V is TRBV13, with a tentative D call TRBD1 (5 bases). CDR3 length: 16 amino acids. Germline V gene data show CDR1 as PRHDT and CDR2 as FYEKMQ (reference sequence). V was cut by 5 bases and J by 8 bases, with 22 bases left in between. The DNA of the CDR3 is TGTGCCAGCAGCGCCCGACTTAGGGGCACAATCGATGAGCAGTTCTTC. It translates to CASSARLRGTIDEQFF.

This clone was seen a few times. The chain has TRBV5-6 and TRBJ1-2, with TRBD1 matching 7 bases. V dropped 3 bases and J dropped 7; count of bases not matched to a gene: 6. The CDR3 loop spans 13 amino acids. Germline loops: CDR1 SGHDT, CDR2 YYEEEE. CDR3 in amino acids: CASSSTGTRGYTF. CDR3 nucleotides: TGTGCCAGCAGCTCGACAGGGACCCGTGGCTACACCTTC.

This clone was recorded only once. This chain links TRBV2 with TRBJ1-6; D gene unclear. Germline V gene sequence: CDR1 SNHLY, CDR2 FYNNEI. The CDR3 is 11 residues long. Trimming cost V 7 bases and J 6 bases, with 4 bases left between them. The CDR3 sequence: CASNVNSPLHF. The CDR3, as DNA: TGTGCCAGCAACGTTAATTCACCCCTCCACTTT.

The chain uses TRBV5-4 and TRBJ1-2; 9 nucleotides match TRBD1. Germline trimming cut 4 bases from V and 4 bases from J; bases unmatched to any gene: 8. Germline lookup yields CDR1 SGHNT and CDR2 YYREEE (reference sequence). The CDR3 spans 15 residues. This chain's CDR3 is CASSPWDRVGYGYTF. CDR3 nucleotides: TGTGCCAGCAGCCCGTGGGACAGGGTTGGCTATGGCTACACCTTC.

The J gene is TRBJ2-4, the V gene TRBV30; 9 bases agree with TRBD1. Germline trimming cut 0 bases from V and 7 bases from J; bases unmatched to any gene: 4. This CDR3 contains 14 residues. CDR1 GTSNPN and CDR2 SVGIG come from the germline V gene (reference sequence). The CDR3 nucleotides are TGTGCCTGGAGTGTAGGACAGGGGAGGAACATTCAGTACTTC. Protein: CAWSVGQGRNIQYF.

The CDR3 region is CASSYGQGAMNTEAFF. The CDR3 DNA is TGTGCCAGCAGTTACGGGCAGGGGGCAATGAACACTGAAGCTTTCTTT. The chain has TRBV6-5 and TRBJ1-1; 8 positions match TRBD1. This CDR3 contains 16 residues. After removal of 2 bases from V and 0 bases from J, the junction contained 5 bases not matched to a gene. Germline V gene lookup returns CDR1 MNHEY and CDR2 SVGAGI.

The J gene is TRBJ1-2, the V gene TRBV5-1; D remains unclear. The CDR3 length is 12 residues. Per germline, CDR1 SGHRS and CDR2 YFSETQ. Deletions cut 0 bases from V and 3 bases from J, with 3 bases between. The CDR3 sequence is CASSLADYGYTF. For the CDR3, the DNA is TGCGCCAGCAGCTTGGCGGACTATGGCTACACCTTC.

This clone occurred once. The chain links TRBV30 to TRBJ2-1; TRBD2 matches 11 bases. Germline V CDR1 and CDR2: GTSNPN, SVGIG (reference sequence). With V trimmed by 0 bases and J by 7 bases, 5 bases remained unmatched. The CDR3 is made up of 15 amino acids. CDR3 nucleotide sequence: TGTGCCTGGAGTGTTTTTAGCGGGGGGGCGAATGAGCAGTTCTTC. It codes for CAWSVFSGGANEQFF.

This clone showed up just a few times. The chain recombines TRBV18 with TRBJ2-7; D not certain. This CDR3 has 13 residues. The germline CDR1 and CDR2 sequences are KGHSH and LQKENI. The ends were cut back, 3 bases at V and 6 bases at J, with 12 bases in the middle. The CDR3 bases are TGTGCCAGCTCACCGGGGTCAATCGGCGAGCAGTACTTC. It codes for CASSPGSIGEQYF.

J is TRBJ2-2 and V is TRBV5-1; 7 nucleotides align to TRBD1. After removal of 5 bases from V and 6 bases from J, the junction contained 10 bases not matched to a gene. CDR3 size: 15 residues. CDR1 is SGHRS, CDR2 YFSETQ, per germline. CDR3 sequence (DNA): TGCGCCAGCAGAGTACTACAGGGGCTGGCCGGGGAGCTGTTTTTT. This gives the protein CASRVLQGLAGELFF.

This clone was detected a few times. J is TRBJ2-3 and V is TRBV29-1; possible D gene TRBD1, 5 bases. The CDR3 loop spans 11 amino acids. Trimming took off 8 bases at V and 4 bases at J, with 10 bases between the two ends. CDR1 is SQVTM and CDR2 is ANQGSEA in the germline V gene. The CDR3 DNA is TGCAGCACCAGACAGTCAGATACGCAGTATTTT. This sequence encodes CSTRQSDTQYF.

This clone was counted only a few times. In DNA form, the CDR3 reads TGCAGCGTGTCGGGGGGGGTCAATGAGCAGTTCTTC. Residues: CSVSGGVNEQFF. This rearrangement joins TRBV29-1 to TRBJ2-1; 8 nucleotides match TRBD2. This CDR3 has 12 amino acids. Germline V gene sequence: CDR1 SQVTM, CDR2 ANQGSEA. The V and J ends lost 6 bases and 6 bases, in that order; junction bases with no gene match: 4.

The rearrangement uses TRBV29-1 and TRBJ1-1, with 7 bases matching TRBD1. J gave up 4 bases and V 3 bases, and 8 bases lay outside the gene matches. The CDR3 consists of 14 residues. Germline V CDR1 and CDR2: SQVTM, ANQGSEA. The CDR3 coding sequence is TGCAGCGTTGAGGGAGGAGGGGGCTTCACTGAAGCTTTCTTT. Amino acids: CSVEGGGGFTEAFF.

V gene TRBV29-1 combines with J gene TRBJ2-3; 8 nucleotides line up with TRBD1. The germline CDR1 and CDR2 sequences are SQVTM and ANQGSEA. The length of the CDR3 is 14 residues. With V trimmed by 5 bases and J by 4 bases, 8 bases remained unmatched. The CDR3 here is CSVSGQGRPDTQYF. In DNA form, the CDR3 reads TGCAGCGTTTCTGGACAGGGCCGCCCAGATACGCAGTATTTT.

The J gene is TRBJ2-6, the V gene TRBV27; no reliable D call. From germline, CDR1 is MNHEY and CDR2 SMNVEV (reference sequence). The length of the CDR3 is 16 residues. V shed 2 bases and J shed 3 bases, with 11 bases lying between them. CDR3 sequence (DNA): TGTGCCAGCAGTTTAGGACCCTCCTTTGGGGCCAACGTCCTGACTTTC. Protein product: CASSLGPSFGANVLTF.

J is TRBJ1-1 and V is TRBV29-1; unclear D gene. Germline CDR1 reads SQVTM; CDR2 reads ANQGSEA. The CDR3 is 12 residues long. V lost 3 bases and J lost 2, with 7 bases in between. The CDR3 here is CSVDSSNTEAFF. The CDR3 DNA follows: TGCAGCGTTGATTCGTCAAACACTGAAGCTTTCTTT. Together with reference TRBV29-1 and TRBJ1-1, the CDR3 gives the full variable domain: SAVISQKPSRDICQRGTSLTIQCQVDSQVTMMFWYRQQPGQSLTLIATANQGSEATYESGFVIDKFPISRPNLTFSTLTVSNMSPEDSSIYLCSVDSSNTEAFFGQGTRLTVV.